The following is a T cell receptor beta chain sequence with its context. Its antigen is still unknown. CDR3 length: 14 amino acids. V lost 0 bases, J lost 2 bases, and 10 bases lay in between. Germline V gene lookup returns CDR1 DFQATT and CDR2 SNEGSKA (reference sequence). The data are from a study of T-cell reconstitution after alpha-beta-depleted transplantation in children. Study-wide results and limits: Some patients owed their high day-60 TCRbeta diversity to surviving recipient T cells and thymic progenitors.

Researchers prepared the TCRbeta library using unique molecular identifiers, the study reports. MiXCR was run by TCRdb on the PCR reads, yielding one entry per CDR3 protein. The table has about 640,000 distinct CDR3 sequences, 10% to 15% seen once. The clonotype originates from a male patient younger than 18 who had a stem cell transplant for acute myeloid leukemia, so the T cells may come from the graft donor. The specimen was PBMCs, mostly from graft donor cells, collected 360 days after TCRalphabeta/CD19-depleted stem cell transplant. This chain joins TRBV20-1 and TRBJ2-5; D tentatively reads TRBD1 or TRBD2 (5 bases each). DNA for the CDR3: TGCAGTGCTAGAGACGGGGCCGGACAAGAGACCCAGTACTTC. Its protein is CSARDGAGQETQYF.